Presented here are 15 T cell receptor beta chains from one specimen sequenced in a study of CD8 T cells in ankylosing spondylitis. Overall study findings and caveats: Blood of patients with ankylosing spondylitis appeared to be characterized by a TCR beta motif of several highly homologous variants.

Their cognate antigens are unknown. TCRdb processed the 5' RACE reads anew with MiXCR; each CDR3 protein has one entry. The table has about 800,000 distinct CDR3 sequences, approximately 10% seen once. Sequenced: blood, either unsorted or a sorted T cell fraction (not recorded which). All receptors come from a male donor with ankylosing spondylitis.

CDR3 residues: CAISGSGQNQPQHF. As DNA, the CDR3 is TGTGCCATCAGCGGCTCAGGGCAGAATCAGCCCCAGCATTTT. The chain links TRBV10-3 to TRBJ1-5, with D possibly being TRBD1 (5 bases). The CDR3 extends over 14 amino acids. V dropped 6 bases and J dropped 4 bases, with 13 bases sitting between them. Germline V gene data show CDR1 as ENHRY and CDR2 as SYGVKD.

The chain has TRBV5-1 and TRBJ1-4, with D possibly TRBD1 on 6 matching bases. Germline CDR1 SGHRS, CDR2 YFSETQ. Trimming took 4 bases from V and 3 from J, leaving 13 bases between them. There are 15 residues in the CDR3. DNA of the CDR3: TGCGCCAGCAGCACCACAGGGACGGCTAATGAAAAACTGTTTTTT. Protein: CASSTTGTANEKLFF.

The chain is built from TRBV3-1 and TRBJ2-7; D might be TRBD2 (5 bases). The CDR3 spans 14 residues. Germline V gene sequence: CDR1 LGHDT, CDR2 YNNKEL (reference sequence). V gave up 5 bases and J gave up 6 bases, with 17 bases separating them. The CDR3 loop reads CASSTSGESGEQYF. The CDR3 DNA sequence: TGTGCCAGCAGCACAAGCGGTGAATCGGGCGAGCAGTACTTC.

The table lists this clonotype with a few counts. The chain has TRBV5-1 and TRBJ2-3; 10 bases map to TRBD2. In germline, CDR1 is SGHRS, CDR2 YFSETQ. V trimming: 4 bases; J trimming: 3 bases; junction bases outside the gene matches: 5. There are 15 residues in the CDR3. CDR3 in DNA: TGCGCCAGCAGCGCTACTAGCGGGATGACAGATACGCAGTATTTT. Residues: CASSATSGMTDTQYF.

This clonotype was found many times. CDR3: CASSMTGEFREQYF. The CDR3 DNA reads TGTGCCAGCAGCATGACAGGAGAGTTTCGCGAGCAGTACTTC. The J gene is TRBJ2-7, the V gene TRBV7-9, with D tentatively TRBD1 (6 bases). This CDR3 has 14 amino acids. Germline loops: CDR1 SEHNR, CDR2 FQNEAQ (reference sequence). The germline V and J ends were trimmed by 5 bases and 6 bases, with 17 bases remaining between them.

This clonotype was counted a few times. V is TRBV20-1 and J is TRBJ1-3; D gene unclear. The CDR3 length is 16 residues. Germline CDR1 is DFQATT and CDR2 is SNEGSKA (reference sequence). The V end lost 0 bases, the J end lost 8 bases, and 20 bases lay between the germline ends. The CDR3 bases are TGCAGTGCTAGAGATCCCCAGAGTGTTCCTGAGGACACCATATATTTT. This translates into CSARDPQSVPEDTIYF.

The chain links TRBV27 to TRBJ1-5; no reliable D call. The CDR3 sequence is 13 residues long. Trimming removed 3 bases at V and 7 bases at J, with 10 bases between. Germline V lookup: CDR1 MNHEY, CDR2 SMNVEV (reference sequence). CDR3 bases: TGTGCCAGCAGTTTGGAGGAGGCGCAGCCCCAGCATTTT. As protein: CASSLEEAQPQHF.

The J gene is TRBJ2-1, the V gene TRBV5-1, with a weak D call TRBD1 (6 bases). CDR3 length: 15 amino acids. CDR1 and CDR2 from the germline V gene are SGHRS and YFSETQ. Deletions cut 0 bases from V and 4 bases from J, with 11 bases between. This CDR3 is CASSLASGDYNEQFF. CDR3 sequence (DNA): TGCGCCAGCAGCTTGGCGTCAGGGGATTACAATGAGCAGTTCTTC.

This clonotype was counted at least ten times. The rearrangement joins TRBV6-2 or TRBV6-3 to TRBJ1-2; unclear D gene. Between the trimmed V and J ends, which lost 5 bases and 4 bases, there was a span of 8 bases. The CDR3 is 12 amino acids. CDR1 and CDR2 from the germline V gene are MNHEY and SVGEGT. The CDR3 region is CASSTSFYGYTF. CDR3 DNA sequence: TGTGCCAGCAGTACGTCTTTCTATGGCTACACCTTC.

This clonotype came up many times. V is TRBV2 and J is TRBJ1-2; D unclear. The CDR3 is made up of 14 amino acids. Germline CDR1 reads SNHLY; CDR2 reads FYNNEI. V was trimmed by 2 bases and J by 8 bases, leaving 15 bases between them. The CDR3 nucleotides read TGTGCCAGCAGTGAAAGGGCGGGCCCTATCGGCTACACCTTC. Its translation is CASSERAGPIGYTF.

The CDR3 DNA sequence: TGTGCCAGCAGTTACGAAAGCGGCTCGCAGCCCCAGCATTTT. This codes for CASSYESGSQPQHF. The chain uses TRBV6-5 and TRBJ1-5; no clear D. V lost 2 bases and J lost 7, with 12 bases in between. The CDR3 covers 14 residues. CDR1 is MNHEY and CDR2 is SVGAGI in the germline V gene.

This clonotype was recorded at least ten times. The V call is TRBV28, the J call TRBJ2-7, with D possibly being TRBD1 (6 bases). V shed 6 bases and J shed 2 bases, with 8 bases lying between them. Per the germline V gene, CDR1 is MDHEN and CDR2 is SYDVKM. This CDR3 spans 12 amino acids. The DNA of the CDR3 is TGTGCCAGCAGACAGGGCCCCTACGAGCAGTACTTC. Its translation: CASRQGPYEQYF.

This clonotype appeared a few times. J is TRBJ2-5 and V is TRBV12-5, with a possible D match to TRBD2 (7 bases). V shed 3 bases and J shed 4 bases, with 9 bases lying between them. Germline V gene lookup returns CDR1 LGHNT and CDR2 FRNRAP. This CDR3 is 13 amino acids long. As DNA, the CDR3 is TGTGCTAGTGGTTTAGGGGGGGCAGAGACCCAGTACTTC. It translates to CASGLGGAETQYF. Together with reference TRBV12-5 and TRBJ2-5, the CDR3 gives the full variable domain: DARVTQTPRHKVTEMGQEVTMRCQPILGHNTVFWYRQTMMQGLELLAYFRNRAPLDDSGMPKDRFSAEMPDATLATLKIQPSEPRDSAVYFCASGLGGAETQYFGPGTRLLVL.

The chain is built from TRBV10-3 and TRBJ1-1; weak D call: TRBD1 (5 bases). V dropped 4 bases and J dropped 1 base, with 10 bases sitting between them. The CDR3 extends over 14 amino acids. The V gene's germline CDR1 is ENHRY and CDR2 SYGVKD. The CDR3: CAISVVGENTEAFF. In DNA, the CDR3 is TGTGCCATCAGTGTCGTAGGGGAGAACACTGAAGCTTTCTTT.

As DNA, the CDR3 is TGCAGTGCTAGAAGGGCAGTCACCGGGGAGCTGTTTTTT. This encodes CSARRAVTGELFF. The V gene is TRBV20-1, the J gene TRBJ2-2; D ambiguous. The CDR3 is made up of 13 amino acids. Trimming cost V 2 bases and J 4 bases, with 8 bases left between them. CDR1 is DFQATT, CDR2 SNEGSKA, per germline (reference sequence).